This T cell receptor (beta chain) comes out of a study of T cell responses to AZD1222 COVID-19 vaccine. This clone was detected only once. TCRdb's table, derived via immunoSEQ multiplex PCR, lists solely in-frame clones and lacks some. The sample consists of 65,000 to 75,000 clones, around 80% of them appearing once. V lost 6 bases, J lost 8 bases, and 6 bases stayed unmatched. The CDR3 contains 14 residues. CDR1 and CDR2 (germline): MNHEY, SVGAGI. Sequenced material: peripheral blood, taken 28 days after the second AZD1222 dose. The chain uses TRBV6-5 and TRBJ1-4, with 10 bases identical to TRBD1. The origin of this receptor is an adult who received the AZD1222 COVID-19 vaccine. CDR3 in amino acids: CASSRQGAAEKLFF. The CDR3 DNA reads TGTGCCAGCAGCAGACAGGGGGCTGCGGAAAAACTGTTTTTT.